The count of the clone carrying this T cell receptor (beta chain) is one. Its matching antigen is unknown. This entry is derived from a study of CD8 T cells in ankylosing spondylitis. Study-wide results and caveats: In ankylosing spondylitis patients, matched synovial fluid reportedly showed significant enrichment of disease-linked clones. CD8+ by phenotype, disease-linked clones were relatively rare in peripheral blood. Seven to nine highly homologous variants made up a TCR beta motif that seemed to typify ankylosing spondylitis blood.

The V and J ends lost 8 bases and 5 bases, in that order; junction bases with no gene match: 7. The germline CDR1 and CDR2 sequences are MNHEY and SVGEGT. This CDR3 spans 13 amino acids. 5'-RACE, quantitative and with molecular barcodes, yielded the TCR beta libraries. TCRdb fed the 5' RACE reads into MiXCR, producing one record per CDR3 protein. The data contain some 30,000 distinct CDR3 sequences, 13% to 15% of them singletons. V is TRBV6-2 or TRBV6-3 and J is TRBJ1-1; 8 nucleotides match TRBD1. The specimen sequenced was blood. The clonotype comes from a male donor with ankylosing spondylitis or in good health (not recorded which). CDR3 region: CASRQGSGTEAFF. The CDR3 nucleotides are TGTGCCAGCCGACAGGGGAGTGGAACTGAAGCTTTCTTT.